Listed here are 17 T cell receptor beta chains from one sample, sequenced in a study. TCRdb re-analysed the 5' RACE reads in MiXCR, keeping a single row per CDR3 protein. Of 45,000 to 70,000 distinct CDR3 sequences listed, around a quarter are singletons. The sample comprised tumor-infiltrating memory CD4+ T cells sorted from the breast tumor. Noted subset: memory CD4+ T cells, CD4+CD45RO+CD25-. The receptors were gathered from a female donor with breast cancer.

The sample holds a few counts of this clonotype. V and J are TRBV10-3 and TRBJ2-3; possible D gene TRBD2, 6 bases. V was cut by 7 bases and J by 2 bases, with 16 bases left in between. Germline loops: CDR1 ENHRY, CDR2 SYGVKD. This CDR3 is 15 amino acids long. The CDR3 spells CAINGAGLDTDTQYF. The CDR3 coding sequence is TGTGCCATCAATGGTGCGGGATTAGACACAGATACGCAGTATTTT.

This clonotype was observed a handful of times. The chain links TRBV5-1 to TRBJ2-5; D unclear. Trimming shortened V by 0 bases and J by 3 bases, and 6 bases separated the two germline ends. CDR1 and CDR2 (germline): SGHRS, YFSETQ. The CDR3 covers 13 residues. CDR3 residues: CASSLGGEETQYF. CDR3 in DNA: TGCGCCAGCAGCTTGGGCGGAGAAGAGACCCAGTACTTC.

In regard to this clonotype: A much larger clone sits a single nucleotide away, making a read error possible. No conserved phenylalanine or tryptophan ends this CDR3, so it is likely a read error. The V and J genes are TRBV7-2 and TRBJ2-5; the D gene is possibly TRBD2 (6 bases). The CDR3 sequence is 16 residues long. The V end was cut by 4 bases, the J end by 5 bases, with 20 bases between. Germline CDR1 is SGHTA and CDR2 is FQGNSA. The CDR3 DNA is TGTGCCAGCAGCTCACAGGCCGGAGGGCCGGGGGAGACCCAGTACCTC. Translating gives CASSSQAGGPGETQYL.

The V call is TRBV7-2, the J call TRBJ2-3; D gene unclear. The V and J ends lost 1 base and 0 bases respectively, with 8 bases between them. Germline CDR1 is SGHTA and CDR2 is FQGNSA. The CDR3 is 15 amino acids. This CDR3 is CASSLGLLSTDTQYF. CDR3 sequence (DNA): TGTGCCAGCAGCTTAGGCTTACTTAGCACAGATACGCAGTATTTT.

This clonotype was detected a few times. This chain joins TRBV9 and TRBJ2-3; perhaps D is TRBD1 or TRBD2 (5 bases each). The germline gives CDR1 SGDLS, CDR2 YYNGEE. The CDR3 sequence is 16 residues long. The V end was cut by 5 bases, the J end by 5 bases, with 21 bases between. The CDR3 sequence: CASSFSPVGEGDTQYF. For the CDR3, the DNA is TGTGCCAGCAGTTTCTCCCCTGTGGGGGAAGGAGATACGCAGTATTTT.

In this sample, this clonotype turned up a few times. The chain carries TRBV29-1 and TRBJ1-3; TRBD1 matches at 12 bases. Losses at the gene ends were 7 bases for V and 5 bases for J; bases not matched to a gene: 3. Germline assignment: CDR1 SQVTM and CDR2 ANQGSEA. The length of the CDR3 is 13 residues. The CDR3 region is CSAGDRGRNTIYF. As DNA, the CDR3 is TGCAGCGCTGGGGACAGGGGGCGAAACACCATATATTTT.

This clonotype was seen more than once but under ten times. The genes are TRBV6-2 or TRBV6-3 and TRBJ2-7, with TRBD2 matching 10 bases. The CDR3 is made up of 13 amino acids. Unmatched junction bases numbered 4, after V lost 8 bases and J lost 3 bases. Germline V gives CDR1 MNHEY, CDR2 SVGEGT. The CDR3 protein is CASQRGGFYEQYF. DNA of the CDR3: TGTGCCAGCCAGCGGGGGGGCTTCTACGAGCAGTACTTC.

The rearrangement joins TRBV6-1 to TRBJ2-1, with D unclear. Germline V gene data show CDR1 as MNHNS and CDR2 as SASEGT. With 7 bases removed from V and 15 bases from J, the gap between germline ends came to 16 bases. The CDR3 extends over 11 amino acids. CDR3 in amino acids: CASNSGPPGFF. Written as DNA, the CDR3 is TGTGCCAGCAACTCCGGACCGCCAGGGTTCTTC.

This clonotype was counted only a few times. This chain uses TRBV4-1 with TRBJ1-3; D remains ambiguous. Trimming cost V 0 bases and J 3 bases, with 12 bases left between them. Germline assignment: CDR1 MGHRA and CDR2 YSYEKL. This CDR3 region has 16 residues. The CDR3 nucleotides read TGCGCCAGCAGCCAAGAAGGAGGTGGTAGTGGAAACACCATATATTTT. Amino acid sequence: CASSQEGGGSGNTIYF.

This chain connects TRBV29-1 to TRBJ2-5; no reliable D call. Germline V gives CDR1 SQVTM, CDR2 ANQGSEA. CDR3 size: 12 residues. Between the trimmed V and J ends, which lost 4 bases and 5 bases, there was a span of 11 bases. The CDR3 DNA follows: TGCAGCGTTGTGCTCTTTGCGGAGACCCAGTACTTC. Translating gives CSVVLFAETQYF. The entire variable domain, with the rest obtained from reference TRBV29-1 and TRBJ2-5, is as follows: SAVISQKPSRDICQRGTSLTIQCQVDSQVTMMFWYRQQPGQSLTLIATANQGSEATYESGFVIDKFPISRPNLTFSTLTVSNMSPEDSSIYLCSVVLFAETQYFGPGTRLLVL.

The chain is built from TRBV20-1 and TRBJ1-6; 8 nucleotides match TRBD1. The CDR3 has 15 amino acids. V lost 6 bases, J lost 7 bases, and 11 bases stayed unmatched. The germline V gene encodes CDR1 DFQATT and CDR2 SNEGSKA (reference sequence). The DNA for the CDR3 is TGCAGTGCCCGAACCTACCGGGACAGGAATTCACCCCTCCACTTT. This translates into CSARTYRDRNSPLHF.

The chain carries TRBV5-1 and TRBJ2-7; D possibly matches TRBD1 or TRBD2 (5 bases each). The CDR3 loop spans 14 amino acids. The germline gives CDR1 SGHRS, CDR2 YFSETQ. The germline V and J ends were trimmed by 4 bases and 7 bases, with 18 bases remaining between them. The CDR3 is CASSVEWDRREQYF. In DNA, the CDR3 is TGCGCCAGCAGCGTGGAGTGGGACCGACGGGAGCAGTACTTC.

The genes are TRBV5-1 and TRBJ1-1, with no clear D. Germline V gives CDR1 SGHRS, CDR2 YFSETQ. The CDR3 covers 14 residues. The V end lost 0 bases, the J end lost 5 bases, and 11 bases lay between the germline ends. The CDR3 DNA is TGCGCCAGCAGCTTGGAACGGAGAGGAACTGAAGCTTTCTTT. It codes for CASSLERRGTEAFF.

This CDR3 reads CASSLAPEPGELFF. DNA of the CDR3: TGTGCCAGCAGCTTGGCTCCGGAACCCGGGGAGCTGTTTTTT. This chain connects TRBV5-4 to TRBJ2-2, with D hard to call. With 0 bases removed from V and 6 bases from J, the gap between germline ends came to 9 bases. CDR3 length: 14 residues. Germline CDR1 reads SGHNT; CDR2 reads YYREEE (reference sequence).

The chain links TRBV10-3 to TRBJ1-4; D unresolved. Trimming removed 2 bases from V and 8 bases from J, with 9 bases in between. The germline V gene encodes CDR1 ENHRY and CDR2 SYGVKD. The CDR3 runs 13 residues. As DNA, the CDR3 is TGTGCCATCAGTGAGGTAGGTAGCGAAAAACTGTTTTTT. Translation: CAISEVGSEKLFF.

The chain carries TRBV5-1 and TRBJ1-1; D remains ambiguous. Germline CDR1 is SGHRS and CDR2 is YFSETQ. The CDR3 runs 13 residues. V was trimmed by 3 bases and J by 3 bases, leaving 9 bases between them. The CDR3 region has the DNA TGCGCCAGCAGCTCGGGAGGAGACACTGAAGCTTTCTTT. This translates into CASSSGGDTEAFF. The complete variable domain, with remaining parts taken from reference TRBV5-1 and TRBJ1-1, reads KAGVTQTPRYLIKTRGQQVTLSCSPISGHRSVSWYQQTPGQGLQFLFEYFSETQRNKGNFPGRFSGRQFSNSRSEMNVSTLELGDSALYLCASSSGGDTEAFFGQGTRLTVV.

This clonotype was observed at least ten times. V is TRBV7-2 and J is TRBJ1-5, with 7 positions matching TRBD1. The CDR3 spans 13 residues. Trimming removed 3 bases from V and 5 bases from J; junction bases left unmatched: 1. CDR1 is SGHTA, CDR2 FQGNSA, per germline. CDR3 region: CASSFGQDQPQHF. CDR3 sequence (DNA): TGTGCCAGCAGCTTTGGACAGGATCAGCCCCAGCATTTT.